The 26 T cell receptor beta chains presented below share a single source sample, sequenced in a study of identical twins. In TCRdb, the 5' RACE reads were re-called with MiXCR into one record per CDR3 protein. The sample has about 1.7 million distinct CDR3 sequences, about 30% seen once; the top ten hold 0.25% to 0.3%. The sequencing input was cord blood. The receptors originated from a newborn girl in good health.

In DNA form, the CDR3 reads TGTGCCAGCAGCTTGACGGGGGGGCTTACAGATACGCAGTATTTT. Protein product: CASSLTGGLTDTQYF. The chain recombines TRBV7-7 with TRBJ2-3; 8 bases match TRBD2. The CDR3 loop spans 15 amino acids. The V and J ends lost 3 bases and 3 bases, in that order; junction bases with no gene match: 5. Germline CDR1 reads SSHAT; CDR2 reads FNYEAQ (reference sequence).

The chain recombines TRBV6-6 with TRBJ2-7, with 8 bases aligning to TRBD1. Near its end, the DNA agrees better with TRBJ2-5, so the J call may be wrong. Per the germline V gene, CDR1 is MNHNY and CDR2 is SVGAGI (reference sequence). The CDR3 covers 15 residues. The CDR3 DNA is TGTGCCAGCAGTTACTTACAGGGGGGAGAGGAGACCCAGTACTTC. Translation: CASSYLQGGEETQYF.

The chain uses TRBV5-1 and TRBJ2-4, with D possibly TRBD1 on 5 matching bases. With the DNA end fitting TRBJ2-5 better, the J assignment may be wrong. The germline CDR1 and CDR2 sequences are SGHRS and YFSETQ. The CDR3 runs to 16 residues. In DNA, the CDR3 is TGCGCCAGCAGTGCGGCAGGGCTTCCTATTCAAGAGACCCAGTACTTC. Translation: CASSAAGLPIQETQYF.

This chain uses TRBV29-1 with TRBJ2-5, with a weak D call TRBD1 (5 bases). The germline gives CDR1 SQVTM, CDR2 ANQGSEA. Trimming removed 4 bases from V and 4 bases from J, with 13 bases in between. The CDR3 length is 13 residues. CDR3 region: CSVGMGPGETQYF. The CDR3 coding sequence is TGCAGCGTTGGCATGGGGCCCGGAGAGACCCAGTACTTC.

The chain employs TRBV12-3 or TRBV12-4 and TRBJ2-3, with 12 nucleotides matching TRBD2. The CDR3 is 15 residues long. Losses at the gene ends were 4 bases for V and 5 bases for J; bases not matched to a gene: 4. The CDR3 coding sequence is TGTGCCAGCAGTTCGACTAGCGGGAGTGGAGATACGCAGTATTTT. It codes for CASSSTSGSGDTQYF.

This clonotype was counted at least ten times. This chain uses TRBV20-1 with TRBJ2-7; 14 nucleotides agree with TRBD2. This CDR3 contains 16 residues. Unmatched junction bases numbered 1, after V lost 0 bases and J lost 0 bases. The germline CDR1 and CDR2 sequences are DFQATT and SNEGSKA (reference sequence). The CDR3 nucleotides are TGCAGTGCTAGAGATGGGACTAGCGGGAGCTCCTACGAGCAGTACTTC. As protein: CSARDGTSGSSYEQYF.

The CDR3 here is CATSDPQPGLAGGRTGLNEQFF. As DNA, the CDR3 is TGTGCCACCAGTGATCCTCAACCGGGACTAGCGGGGGGGCGGACAGGTCTAAATGAGCAGTTCTTC. The gene calls are TRBV24-1 and TRBJ2-1; 16 nucleotides agree with TRBD2. The CDR3 sequence is 22 residues long. After removal of 3 bases from V and 7 bases from J, the junction contained 20 bases not matched to a gene. Germline V gives CDR1 KGHDR, CDR2 SFDVKD.

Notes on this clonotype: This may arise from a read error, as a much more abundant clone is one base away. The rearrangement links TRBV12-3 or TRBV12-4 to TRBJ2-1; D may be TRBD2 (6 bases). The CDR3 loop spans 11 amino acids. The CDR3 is CASSSGGERFF. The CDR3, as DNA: TGTGCCAGCAGTTCCGGGGGTGAGCGGTTCTTC.

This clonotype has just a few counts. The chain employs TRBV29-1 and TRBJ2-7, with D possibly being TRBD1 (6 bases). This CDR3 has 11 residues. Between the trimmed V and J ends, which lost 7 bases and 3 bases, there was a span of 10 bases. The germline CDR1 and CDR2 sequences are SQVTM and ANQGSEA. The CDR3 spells CSGAGVYEQYF. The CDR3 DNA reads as TGCAGCGGGGCAGGGGTCTACGAGCAGTACTTC.

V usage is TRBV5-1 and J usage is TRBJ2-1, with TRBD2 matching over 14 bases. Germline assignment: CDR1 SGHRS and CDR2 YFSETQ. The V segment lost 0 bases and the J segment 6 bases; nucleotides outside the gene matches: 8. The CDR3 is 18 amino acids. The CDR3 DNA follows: TGCGCCAGCAGCTTGGCCGTGACTAGCGGGAGGGCCCCCAATGAGCAGTTCTTC. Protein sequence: CASSLAVTSGRAPNEQFF.

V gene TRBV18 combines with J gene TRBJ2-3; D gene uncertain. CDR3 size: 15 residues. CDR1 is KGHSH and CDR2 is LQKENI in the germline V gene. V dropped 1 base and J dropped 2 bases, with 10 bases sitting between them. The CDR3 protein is CASSPQGFATDTQYF. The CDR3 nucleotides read TGTGCCAGCTCACCACAGGGTTTTGCCACAGATACGCAGTATTTT.

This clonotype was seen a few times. CDR3 coding DNA: TGTGCCATCAGTGAGTTCTTACTAGCGGGAGGGAGCTCCTACAATGAGCAGTTCTTC. Encoded protein: CAISEFLLAGGSSYNEQFF. The gene calls are TRBV10-3 and TRBJ2-1; 13 nucleotides agree with TRBD2. J lost 0 bases, V lost 1 base, and 6 bases had no gene match. Germline V gene data show CDR1 as ENHRY and CDR2 as SYGVKD. This CDR3 comprises 19 residues.

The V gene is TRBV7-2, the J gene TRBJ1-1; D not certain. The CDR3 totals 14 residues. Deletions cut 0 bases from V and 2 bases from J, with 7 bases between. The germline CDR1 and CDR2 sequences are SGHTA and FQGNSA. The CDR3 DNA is TGTGCCAGCAGCTTAGCAAACCTTAACACTGAAGCTTTCTTT. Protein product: CASSLANLNTEAFF.

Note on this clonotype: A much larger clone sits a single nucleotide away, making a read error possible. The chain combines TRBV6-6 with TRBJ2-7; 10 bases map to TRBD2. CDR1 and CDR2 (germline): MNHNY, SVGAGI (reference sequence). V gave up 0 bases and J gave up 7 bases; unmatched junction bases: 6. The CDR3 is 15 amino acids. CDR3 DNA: TGTGCCAGCAGTTACTCTAGCGGGGGGTACAATGAGCAGTACTTC. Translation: CASSYSSGGYNEQYF.

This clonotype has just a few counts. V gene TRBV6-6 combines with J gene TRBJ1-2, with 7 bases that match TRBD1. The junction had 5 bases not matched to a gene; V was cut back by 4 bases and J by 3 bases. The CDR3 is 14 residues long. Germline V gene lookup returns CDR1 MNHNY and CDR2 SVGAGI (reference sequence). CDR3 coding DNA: TGTGCCAGCAGTTCTTACAGGGGAGACTATGGCTACACCTTC. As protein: CASSSYRGDYGYTF.

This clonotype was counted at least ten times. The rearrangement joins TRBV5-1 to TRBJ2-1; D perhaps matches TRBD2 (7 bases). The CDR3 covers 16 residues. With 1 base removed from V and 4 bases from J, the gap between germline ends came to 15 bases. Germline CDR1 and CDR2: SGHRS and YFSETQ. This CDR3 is CASSLRRGAIYNEQFF. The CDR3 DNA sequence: TGCGCCAGCAGCTTGCGTCGGGGGGCCATTTACAATGAGCAGTTCTTC.

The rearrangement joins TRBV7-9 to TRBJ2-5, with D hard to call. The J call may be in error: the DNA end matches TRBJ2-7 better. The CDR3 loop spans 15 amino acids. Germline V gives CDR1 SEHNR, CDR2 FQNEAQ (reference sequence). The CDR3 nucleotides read TGTGCCAGCAGCTTAGTGAGTGCGATTTTGTCCGAGCAGTACTTC. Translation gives CASSLVSAILSEQYF.

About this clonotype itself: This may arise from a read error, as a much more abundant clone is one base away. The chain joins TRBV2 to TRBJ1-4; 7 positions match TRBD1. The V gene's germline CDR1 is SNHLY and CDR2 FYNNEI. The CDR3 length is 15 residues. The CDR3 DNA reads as TGTGCCAGCAGTTCCGACAGGGAAAGTAATGAAGAACTGTTTTTT. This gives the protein CASSSDRESNEELFF.

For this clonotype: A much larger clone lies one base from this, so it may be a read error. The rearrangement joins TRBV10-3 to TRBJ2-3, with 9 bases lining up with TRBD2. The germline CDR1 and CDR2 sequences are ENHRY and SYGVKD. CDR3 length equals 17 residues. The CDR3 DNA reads TGTGCCATCAGTGATGGATCCGGGACTAGCAACACAGATACGCCGTATTTT. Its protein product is CAISDGSGTSNTDTPYF.

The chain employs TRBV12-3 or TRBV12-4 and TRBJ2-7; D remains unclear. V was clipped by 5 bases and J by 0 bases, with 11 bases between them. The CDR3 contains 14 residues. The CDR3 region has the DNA TGTGCCAGCAGTCCACCGGAGAGCTCCTACGAGCAGTACTTC. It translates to CASSPPESSYEQYF.

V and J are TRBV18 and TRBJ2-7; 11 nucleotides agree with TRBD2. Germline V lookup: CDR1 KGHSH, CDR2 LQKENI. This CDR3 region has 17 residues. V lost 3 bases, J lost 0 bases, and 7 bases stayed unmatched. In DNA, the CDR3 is TGTGCCAGCTCACCGCGGACTAGCGGGCTGTACTCCTACGAGCAGTACTTC. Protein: CASSPRTSGLYSYEQYF.

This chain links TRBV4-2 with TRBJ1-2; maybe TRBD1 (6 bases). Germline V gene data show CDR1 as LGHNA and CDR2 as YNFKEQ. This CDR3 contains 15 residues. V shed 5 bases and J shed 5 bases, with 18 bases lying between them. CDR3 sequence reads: CASSRGGQNQYGYTF. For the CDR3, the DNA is TGTGCCAGCAGCAGGGGTGGACAGAACCAATATGGCTACACCTTC.

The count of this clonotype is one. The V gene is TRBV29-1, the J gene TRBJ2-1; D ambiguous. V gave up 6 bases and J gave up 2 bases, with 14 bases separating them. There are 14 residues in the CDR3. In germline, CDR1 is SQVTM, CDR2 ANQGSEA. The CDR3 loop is CSVYLVVPYNEQFF. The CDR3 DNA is TGCAGCGTGTATCTCGTAGTCCCCTACAATGAGCAGTTCTTC.

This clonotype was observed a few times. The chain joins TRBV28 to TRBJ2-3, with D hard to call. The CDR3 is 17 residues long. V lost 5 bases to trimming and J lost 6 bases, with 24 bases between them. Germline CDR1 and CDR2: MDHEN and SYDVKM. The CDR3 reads CASSPTPPLSPLDTQYF. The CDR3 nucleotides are TGTGCCAGCAGTCCAACTCCGCCGCTTTCCCCCCTTGATACGCAGTATTTT. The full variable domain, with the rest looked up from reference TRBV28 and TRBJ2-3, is DVKVTQSSRYLVKRTGEKVFLECVQDMDHENMFWYRQDPGLGLRLIYFSYDVKMKEKGDIPEGYSVSREKKERFSLILESASTNQTSMYLCASSPTPPLSPLDTQYFGPGTRLTVL.

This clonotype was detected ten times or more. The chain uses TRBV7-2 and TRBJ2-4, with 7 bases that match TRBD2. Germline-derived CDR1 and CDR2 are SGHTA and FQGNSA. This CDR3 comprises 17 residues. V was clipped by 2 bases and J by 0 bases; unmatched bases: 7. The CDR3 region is CASSLLGRGLAKNIQYF. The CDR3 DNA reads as TGTGCCAGCAGCTTACTTGGGAGGGGATTAGCCAAAAACATTCAGTACTTC.

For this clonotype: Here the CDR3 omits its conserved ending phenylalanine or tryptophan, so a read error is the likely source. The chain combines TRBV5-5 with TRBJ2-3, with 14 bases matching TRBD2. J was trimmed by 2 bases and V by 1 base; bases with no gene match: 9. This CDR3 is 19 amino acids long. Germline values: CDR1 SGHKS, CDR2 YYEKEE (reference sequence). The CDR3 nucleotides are TGTGCCAGCAGCTTGATCAGGACTAGCGGGGGGCCCCCCACAGATACGCAGTATTAT. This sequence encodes CASSLIRTSGGPPTDTQYY.